Listed below are T cell receptor beta chains from one sample, sequenced in a study of technical replicates of blood from several donors. Profiling relied on immunoSEQ multiplex PCR, and the TCRdb table lists in-frame clones only, not all of them. The data contain under 85,000 clones, roughly 96% of them singletons. The sequenced material came from T cells isolated from PBMCs. These receptors all stem from a human donor in good health. The CDR3 runs from the conserved cysteine through the conserved F or W. D genes are given only for firm matches. Rows give clone size only sometimes, using once, few, many, or a class for an expanded clone.

>TRBV11-2|TRBJ2-7|NA|TRBD2
CASRSLAGLVHEQYF
TGTGCCAGCAGGTCACTAGCGGGGCTTGTCCACGAGCAGTACTTC
>TRBV5-5|TRBJ1-1|NA|TRBD1
CASSLPEDRARTEAFF
TGTGCCAGCAGCTTGCCCGAGGACAGGGCGAGAACTGAAGCTTTCTTT
>TRBV5-5|TRBJ2-7|NA|TRBD1
CASSSGQGSYEQYF
TGTGCCAGCAGCTCTGGACAGGGAAGCTACGAGCAGTACTTC
>TRBV7-2|TRBJ1-3|NA|NA
CASSPRIGNTIYF
TGTGCCAGCAGCCCCCGTATTGGAAACACCATATATTTT
>TRBV7-3|TRBJ2-1|NA|NA
CASSQAGISYNEQFF
TGTGCCAGCAGCCAGGCGGGGATTTCCTACAATGAGCAGTTCTTC
>TRBV2|TRBJ1-1|few|NA
CASRVHTNAEAFF
TGTGCCAGCAGAGTACATACCAACGCTGAAGCTTTCTTT
>TRBV7-9|TRBJ1-5|NA|NA
CASSLGEAQPQHF
TGTGCCAGCAGCTTAGGGGAGGCCCAGCCCCAGCATTTT
>TRBV6-5|TRBJ2-7|NA|NA
CASRPTTSYEQYF
TGTGCCAGCAGGCCCACTACTAGCTACGAGCAGTACTTC
>TRBV7-9|TRBJ1-2|NA|NA
CASSLGPSYGYTF
TGTGCCAGCAGCTTAGGTCCCAGCTATGGCTACACCTTC
>TRBV6-1|TRBJ2-7|NA|TRBD2
CASSQRGPSYEQYF
TGTGCCAGCAGTCAGCGGGGGCCCTCCTACGAGCAGTACTTC
>TRBV12-5|TRBJ1-3|NA|NA
CASGLIQIGSSGNTIYF
TGTGCTAGTGGTTTGATCCAAATCGGTTCGTCTGGAAACACCATATATTTT
>TRBV19|TRBJ1-2|NA|NA
CASTKAGFYGYTF
TGTGCCAGTACCAAGGCAGGGTTTTATGGCTACACCTTC
>TRBV11-2|TRBJ1-1|NA|TRBD1
CASSRDRTSEAFF
TGTGCCAGCAGCAGGGACAGAACTTCTGAAGCTTTCTTT
>TRBV5-1|TRBJ2-2|NA|TRBD2
CASSWTSGNTGELFF
TGCGCCAGCAGTTGGACTAGCGGAAACACCGGGGAGCTGTTTTTT
>TRBV11-3|TRBJ2-3|NA|NA
CASSSEREDTQYF
TGTGCCAGCAGCTCAGAGCGAGAAGATACGCAGTATTTT
>TRBV7-9|TRBJ1-1|NA|NA
CASLSRGNTEAFF
TGTGCCAGCCTCAGTAGGGGGAACACTGAAGCTTTCTTT
>TRBV10-3|TRBJ2-3|NA|NA
CAISVEGVGTDTQYF
TGTGCCATCAGTGTGGAGGGAGTTGGCACAGATACGCAGTATTTT
>TRBV2|TRBJ2-2|NA|TRBD1
CASRRDRAGTGELFF
TGTGCCAGCAGACGGGACAGGGCAGGCACCGGGGAGCTGTTTTTT
>TRBV5-1|TRBJ2-2|NA|TRBD1
CASSLAGTDYTGELFF
TGCGCCAGCAGCTTGGCCGGGACAGACTACACCGGGGAGCTGTTTTTT
>TRBV9|TRBJ1-3|once|NA
CASSVGGGTIYF
TGTGCCAGCAGCGTAGGAGGTGGCACCATATATTTT
>TRBV28|TRBJ2-1|NA|TRBD2
CASSPLAGGYNEQFF
TGTGCCAGCAGTCCTCTAGCGGGAGGATACAATGAGCAGTTCTTC
>TRBV6-5|TRBJ2-5|NA|TRBD1
CASTPGQGEETQYF
TGTGCCAGCACCCCCGGACAGGGGGAAGAGACCCAGTACTTC
>TRBV6-1|TRBJ2-2|NA|NA
CASVNLAPGELFF
TGTGCCAGCGTTAACCTAGCGCCCGGGGAGCTGTTTTTT
>TRBV6-5|TRBJ1-2|NA|NA
CASSYSGSYGYTF
TGTGCCAGCAGTTACTCCGGGTCCTATGGCTACACCTTC
>TRBV2|TRBJ2-3|NA|NA
CASSEGAVAVTRSDTQYF
TGTGCCAGCAGTGAAGGAGCGGTGGCAGTTACTAGATCAGATACGCAGTATTTT
>TRBV6-5|TRBJ1-2|NA|NA
CASSYSTGRNYGYTF
TGTGCCAGCAGTTATAGTACAGGGAGAAACTATGGCTACACCTTC
>TRBV11-3|TRBJ2-1|few|TRBD2
CASSPRGRNEQFF
TGTGCCAGCAGCCCCCGCGGGAGGAATGAGCAGTTCTTC